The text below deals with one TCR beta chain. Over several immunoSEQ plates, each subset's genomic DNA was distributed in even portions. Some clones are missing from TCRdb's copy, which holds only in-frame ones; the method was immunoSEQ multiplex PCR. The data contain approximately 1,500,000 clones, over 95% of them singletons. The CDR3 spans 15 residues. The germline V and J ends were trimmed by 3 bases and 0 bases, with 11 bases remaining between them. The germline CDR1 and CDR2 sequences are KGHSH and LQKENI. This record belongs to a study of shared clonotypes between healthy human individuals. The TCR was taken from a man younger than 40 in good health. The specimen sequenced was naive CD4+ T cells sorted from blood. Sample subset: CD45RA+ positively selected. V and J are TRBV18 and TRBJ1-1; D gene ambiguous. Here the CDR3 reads CASSPATRMNTEAFF. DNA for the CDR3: TGTGCCAGCTCACCCGCGACACGAATGAACACTGAAGCTTTCTTT. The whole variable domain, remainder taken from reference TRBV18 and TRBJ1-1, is NAGVMQNPRHLVRRRGQEARLRCSPMKGHSHVYWYRQLPEEGLKFMVYLQKENIIDESGMPKERFSAEFPKEGPSILRIQQVVRGDSAAYFCASSPATRMNTEAFFGQGTRLTVV.